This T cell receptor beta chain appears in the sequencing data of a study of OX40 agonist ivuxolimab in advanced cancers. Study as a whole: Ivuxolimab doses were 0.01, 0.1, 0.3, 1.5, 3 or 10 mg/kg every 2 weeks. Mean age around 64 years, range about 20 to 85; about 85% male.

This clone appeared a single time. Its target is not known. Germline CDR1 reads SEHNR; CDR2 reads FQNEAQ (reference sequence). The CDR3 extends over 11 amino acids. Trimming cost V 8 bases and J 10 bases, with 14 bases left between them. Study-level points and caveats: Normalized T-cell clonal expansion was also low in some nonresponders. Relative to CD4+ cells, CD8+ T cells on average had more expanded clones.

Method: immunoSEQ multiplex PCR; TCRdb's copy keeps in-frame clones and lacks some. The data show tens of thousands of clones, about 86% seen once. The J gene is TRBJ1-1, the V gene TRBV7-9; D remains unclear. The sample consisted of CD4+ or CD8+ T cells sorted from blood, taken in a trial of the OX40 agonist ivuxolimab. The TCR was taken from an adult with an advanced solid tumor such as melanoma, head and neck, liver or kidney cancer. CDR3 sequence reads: CASGPRDGAFF. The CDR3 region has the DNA TGTGCCAGCGGCCCGAGAGATGGAGCTTTCTTT.